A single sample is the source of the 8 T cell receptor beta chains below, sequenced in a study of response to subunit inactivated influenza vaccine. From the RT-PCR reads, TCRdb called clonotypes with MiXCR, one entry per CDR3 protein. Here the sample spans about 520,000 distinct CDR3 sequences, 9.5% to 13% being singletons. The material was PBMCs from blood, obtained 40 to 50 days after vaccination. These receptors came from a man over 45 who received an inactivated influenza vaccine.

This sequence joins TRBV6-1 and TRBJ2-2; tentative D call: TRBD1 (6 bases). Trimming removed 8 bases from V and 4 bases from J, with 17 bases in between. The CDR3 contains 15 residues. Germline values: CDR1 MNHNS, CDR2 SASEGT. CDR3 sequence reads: CASHLTGSGTGELFF. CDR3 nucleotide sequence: TGTGCCAGCCATCTAACAGGGTCTGGCACCGGGGAGCTGTTTTTT.

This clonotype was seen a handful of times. The CDR3 DNA follows: TGTGCCAGCAGCTTGTCTCCGGTTCTAGTCGGAGAGACCCAGTACTTC. This codes for CASSLSPVLVGETQYF. The chain employs TRBV7-9 and TRBJ2-5, with unresolved D. Germline loops: CDR1 SEHNR, CDR2 FQNEAQ (reference sequence). Deletions cut 3 bases from V and 4 bases from J, with 18 bases between. The CDR3 has 16 amino acids.

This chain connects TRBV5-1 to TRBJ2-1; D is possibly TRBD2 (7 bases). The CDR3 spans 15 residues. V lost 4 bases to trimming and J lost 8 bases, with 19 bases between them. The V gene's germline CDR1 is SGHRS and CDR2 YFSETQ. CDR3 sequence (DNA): TGCGCCAGCAGCCGGCCGGGGGGCGTGGCCGATGAGCAGTTCTTC. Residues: CASSRPGGVADEQFF.

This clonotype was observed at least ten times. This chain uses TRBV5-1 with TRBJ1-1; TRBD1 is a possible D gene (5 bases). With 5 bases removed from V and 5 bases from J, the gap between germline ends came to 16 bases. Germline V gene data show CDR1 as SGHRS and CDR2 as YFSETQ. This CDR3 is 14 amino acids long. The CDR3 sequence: CASRKDNMGTEAFF. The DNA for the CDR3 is TGCGCCAGCAGAAAGGACAATATGGGAACTGAAGCTTTCTTT. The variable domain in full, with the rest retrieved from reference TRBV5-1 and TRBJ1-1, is KAGVTQTPRYLIKTRGQQVTLSCSPISGHRSVSWYQQTPGQGLQFLFEYFSETQRNKGNFPGRFSGRQFSNSRSEMNVSTLELGDSALYLCASRKDNMGTEAFFGQGTRLTVV.

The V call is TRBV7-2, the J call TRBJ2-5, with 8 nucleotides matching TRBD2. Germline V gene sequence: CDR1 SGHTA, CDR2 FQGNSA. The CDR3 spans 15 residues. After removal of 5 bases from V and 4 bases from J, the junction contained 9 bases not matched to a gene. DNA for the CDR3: TGTGCCAGCAGCCGGGGGGGGGCTGGTGGAGAGACCCAGTACTTC. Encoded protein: CASSRGGAGGETQYF.

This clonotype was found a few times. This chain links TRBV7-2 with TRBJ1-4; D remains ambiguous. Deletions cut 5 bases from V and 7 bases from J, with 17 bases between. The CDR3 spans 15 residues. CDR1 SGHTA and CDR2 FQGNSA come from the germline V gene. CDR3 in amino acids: CASSLDSLRSEKLFF. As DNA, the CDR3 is TGTGCCAGCAGCCTGGACTCCCTAAGGAGTGAAAAACTGTTTTTT.

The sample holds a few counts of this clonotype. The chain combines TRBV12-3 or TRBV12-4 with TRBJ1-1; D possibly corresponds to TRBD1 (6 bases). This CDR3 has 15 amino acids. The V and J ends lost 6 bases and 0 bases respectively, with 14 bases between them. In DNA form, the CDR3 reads TGTGCCAGCAGAGCAACCGGGACAATGAACACTGAAGCTTTCTTT. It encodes CASRATGTMNTEAFF.

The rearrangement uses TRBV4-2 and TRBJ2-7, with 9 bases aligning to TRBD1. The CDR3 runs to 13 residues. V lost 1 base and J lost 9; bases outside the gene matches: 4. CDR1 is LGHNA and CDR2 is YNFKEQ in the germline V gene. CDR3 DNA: TGTGCCAGCAGCCAAGTGGGGACAGGGCTGCAGTACTTC. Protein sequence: CASSQVGTGLQYF.